This TCR beta chain was captured by sequencing in a study of radiation and T cells in renal cell carcinoma. Overall study results and limits: No pretreatment tumor biopsies were available for baseline clonotypes. In blood, top tumor clones expanded by 2 weeks, shrinking by 4.

V lost 3 bases and J 6 bases, leaving 17 bases between the germline ends. This CDR3 is 16 amino acids long. Germline V gene sequence: CDR1 LNHDA, CDR2 SQIVND (reference sequence). The time point was: baseline pretreatment blood. Treatment defined: 15 Gy SBRT to primary tumor, nephrectomy 4 weeks later. After SBRT, blood was collected at 2 and 4 weeks, plus baseline. For this clone: Its antigen remains unidentified.

Repertoires were generated with immunoSEQ multiplex PCR, while TCRdb's copy carries only in-frame clones and drops some. This sample has 150,000 or so clones, with about 88% found just once. The chain has TRBV19 and TRBJ2-2; tentatively, D is TRBD1 (6 bases). The source material was blood, sampled from a patient whose treatment included radiotherapy and nephrectomy. This sequence was found in a woman between 45 and 60 years old with renal cell carcinoma. The CDR3 DNA reads TGTGCCAGTAGTATCGAGGCAGGGGCGGTAGCCGGGGAGCTGTTTTTT. Translation gives CASSIEAGAVAGELFF. The full variable domain, its missing parts supplied by reference TRBV19 and TRBJ2-2, is DGGITQSPKYLFRKEGQNVTLSCEQNLNHDAMYWYRQDPGQGLRLIYYSQIVNDFQKGDIAEGYSVSREKKESFPLTVTSAQKNPTAFYLCASSIEAGAVAGELFFGEGSRLTVL.